This paragraph covers one T cell receptor beta chain sequence. CDR1 SQVTM and CDR2 ANQGSEA come from the germline V gene. The CDR3 is 12 residues long. The ends were cut back, 3 bases at V and 5 bases at J, with 10 bases in the middle. These data come from a study of OX40 agonist ivuxolimab in advanced cancers. Study details: An agonistic human IgG2 monoclonal antibody against OX40 (CD134) was given. Cancers in dose escalation were hepatocellular, melanoma, renal cell and head and neck.

Profiling relied on immunoSEQ multiplex PCR, and the TCRdb table lists in-frame clones only, not all of them. Here the sample spans fewer than 100,000 clones, around 85% being singletons. This clonotype was obtained from an adult with an advanced solid tumor such as melanoma, head and neck, liver or kidney cancer. Sequencing was performed on CD4+ or CD8+ T cells sorted from blood, taken in a trial of the OX40 agonist ivuxolimab. The chain joins TRBV29-1 to TRBJ2-5; D may be TRBD1 (5 bases). The CDR3 nucleotides read TGCAGCGTTGAGGCAGGGTCGGAGACCCAGTACTTC. It yields the protein CSVEAGSETQYF.